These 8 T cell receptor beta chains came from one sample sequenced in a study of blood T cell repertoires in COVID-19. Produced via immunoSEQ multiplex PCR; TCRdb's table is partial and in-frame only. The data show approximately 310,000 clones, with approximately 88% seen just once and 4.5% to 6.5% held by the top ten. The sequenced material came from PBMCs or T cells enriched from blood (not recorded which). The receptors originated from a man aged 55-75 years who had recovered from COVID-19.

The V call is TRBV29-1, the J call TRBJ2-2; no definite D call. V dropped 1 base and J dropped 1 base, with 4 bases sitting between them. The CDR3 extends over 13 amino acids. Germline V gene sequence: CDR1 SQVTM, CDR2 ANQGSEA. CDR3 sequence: CSVEGENTGELFF. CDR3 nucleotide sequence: TGCAGCGTTGAAGGCGAGAACACCGGGGAGCTGTTTTTT.

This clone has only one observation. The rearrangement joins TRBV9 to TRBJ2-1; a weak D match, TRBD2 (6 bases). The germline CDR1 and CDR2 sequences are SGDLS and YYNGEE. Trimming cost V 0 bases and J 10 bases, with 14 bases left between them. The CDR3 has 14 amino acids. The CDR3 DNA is TGTGCCAGCAGCGTAGTCGGGACTCGGCCAGAGCAGTTCTTC. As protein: CASSVVGTRPEQFF.

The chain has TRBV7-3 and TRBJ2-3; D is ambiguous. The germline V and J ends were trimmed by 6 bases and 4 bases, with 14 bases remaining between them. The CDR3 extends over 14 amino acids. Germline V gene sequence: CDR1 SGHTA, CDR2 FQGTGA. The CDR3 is CASSLHVRADTQYF. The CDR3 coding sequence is TGTGCCAGCAGTCTCCACGTACGGGCAGATACGCAGTATTTT.

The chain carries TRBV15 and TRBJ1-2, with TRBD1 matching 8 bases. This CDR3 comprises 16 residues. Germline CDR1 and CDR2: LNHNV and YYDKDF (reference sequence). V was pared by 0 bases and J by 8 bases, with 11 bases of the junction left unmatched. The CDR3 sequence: CATSRDISDRGRGYTF. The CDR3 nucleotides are TGTGCCACCAGCAGAGATATTAGCGACAGGGGAAGAGGCTACACCTTC.

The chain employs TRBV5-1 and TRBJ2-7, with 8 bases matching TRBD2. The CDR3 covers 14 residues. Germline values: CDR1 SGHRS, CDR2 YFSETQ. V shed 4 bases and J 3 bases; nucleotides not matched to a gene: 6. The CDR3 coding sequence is TGCGCCAGCAGCCAAGCCAGCGGGAGCTACGAGCAGTACTTC. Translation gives CASSQASGSYEQYF.

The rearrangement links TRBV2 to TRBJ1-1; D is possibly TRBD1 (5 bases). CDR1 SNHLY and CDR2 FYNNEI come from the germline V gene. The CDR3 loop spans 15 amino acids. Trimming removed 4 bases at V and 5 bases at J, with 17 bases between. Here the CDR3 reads CASSGITVGGTEAFF. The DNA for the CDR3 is TGTGCCAGCAGTGGTATTACAGTCGGGGGAACTGAAGCTTTCTTT.

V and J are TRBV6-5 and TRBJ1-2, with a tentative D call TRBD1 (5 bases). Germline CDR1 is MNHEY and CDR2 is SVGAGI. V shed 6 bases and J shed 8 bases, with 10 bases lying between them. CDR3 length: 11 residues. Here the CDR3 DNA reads TGTGCCAGCAGACAGCGGGGGGGCTACACCTTC. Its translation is CASRQRGGYTF.

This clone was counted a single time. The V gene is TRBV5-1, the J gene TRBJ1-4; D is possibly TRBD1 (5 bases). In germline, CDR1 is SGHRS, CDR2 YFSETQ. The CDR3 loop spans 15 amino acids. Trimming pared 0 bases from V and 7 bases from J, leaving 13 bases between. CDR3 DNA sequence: TGCGCCAGCAGCTTGGCTGGGCAGGGCGGTGAAAAACTGTTTTTT. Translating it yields CASSLAGQGGEKLFF.